These T cell receptor beta chains were read from a single sample in a study of T cell repertoires in cytomegalovirus infection. One entry per CDR3 protein results from TCRdb running MiXCR on the reads. This table holds approximately 750,000 distinct CDR3 sequences, roughly a third found once. Sequencing was performed on PBMCs. These receptors came from a human donor in good health (CMV status not recorded). Some clones in this sample may be carry-over from other donors' samples. Each CDR3 is given with its conserved first and last residue. D genes are given only for firm matches. Size tells how often a clone was seen (once, few, many) or the class of an expanded clone, and some rows leave it out.

TRBJ2-3,TRBV7-2,many,.,TGTGCCAGCAGCTATCCTAGCACAGATACGCAGTATTTT,CASSYPSTDTQYF
TRBJ2-3,TRBV7-2,.,.,TGTGCCAGCAGCTTACACACCGGGGCCACAGATACGCATTATTTT,CASSLHTGATDTHYF
TRBJ2-5,TRBV20-1,few,.,TGCAGTGCTAGAGACCCCGCAGAGACCCAGTACTTC,CSARDPAETQYF
TRBJ2-5,TRBV11-2,.,.,TGTGCCAGCAGCTTTGTGCAGCAAGAGACCCAGTACTTC,CASSFVQQETQYF
TRBJ1-5,TRBV7-2,few,.,TGTGCCAGCAGCCAAATGCAGGGCTATCAGCCCCAGCATTTT,CASSQMQGYQPQHF
TRBJ2-4,TRBV28,.,.,TGTGCCAGCAGTTTTAGACAGATCCTAGCCAAAAACATTCAGTACTTC,CASSFRQILAKNIQYF
TRBJ2-7,TRBV3-1,.,.,TGTGCCAGCAGCTTCCACTACTACGAGCAGTACTTC,CASSFHYYEQYF
TRBJ2-7,TRBV28,.,.,TGTGCCAGCAGTTACTCTCGGAAGTCCTCTAACTACGAGCAGTACTTC,CASSYSRKSSNYEQYF
TRBJ1-3,TRBV4-1,.,.,TGCGCCAGCAGCCAAGCAGGCCGGGTGGCTCCTGGAAACACCATATATTTT,CASSQAGRVAPGNTIYF
TRBJ2-7,TRBV5-6,few,TRBD1,TGTGCCAGCAGCCCTATCGGACAGGGAGCCTACGAGCAGTACTTC,CASSPIGQGAYEQYF
TRBJ2-1,TRBV28,once,.,TGTGCCAGCAGTTTAGAGCCCAGTCATGAGCAGTTCTTC,CASSLEPSHEQFF
TRBJ2-7,TRBV6-6,few,TRBD1,TGTGCCAGCAGTTACTCTAAACCGTCCCAGGGGGACCCAAGCTCCTACGAGCAGTACTTC,CASSYSKPSQGDPSSYEQYF
TRBJ2-3,TRBV7-2,many,.,TGTGCCAGCAGCTTAGCACAGCAAGCAGATACGCAGTATTTT,CASSLAQQADTQYF
TRBJ1-1,TRBV7-9,.,.,TGTGCCAGCATTCCATCTGGGGTTCGGAACACTGAAGCTTTCTTT,CASIPSGVRNTEAFF
TRBJ1-2,TRBV7-4,.,.,TGTGCCAGCAGCTACCCAGGGAACTATGGCTACACCTTC,CASSYPGNYGYTF
TRBJ2-5,TRBV19,few,TRBD2,TGTGCCAGCCGAGCGGGGGGCCAAGAGACCCAGTACTTC,CASRAGGQETQYF
TRBJ2-7,TRBV20-1,.,TRBD1,TGCAGTGCTAGGGGGCGTGACAGGGAAGAGTACTTC,CSARGRDREEYF
TRBJ2-1,TRBV28,.,.,TGTGCCAGCAGTCTCCTCGGGACTTCCTACAATGAGCAGTTATTC,CASSLLGTSYNEQLF
TRBJ1-5,TRBV11-2,many,.,TGTGCCAGCAGCTTAGACAGAAATCAGCCCCAGCATTTT,CASSLDRNQPQHF
TRBJ1-2,TRBV12-3/TRBV12-4,.,.,TGTGCCAGCAGCTTCACCCAAACTAGCTACACCTTC,CASSFTQTSYTF
TRBJ2-1,TRBV12-3/TRBV12-4,few,TRBD2,TGTGCCAGCAGTTTTCCCGGGACTAGCGGGTCCCCAGGGTCCTACAATGAGCAGTTCTTC,CASSFPGTSGSPGSYNEQFF
TRBJ2-1,TRBV28,.,TRBD2,TGTGCCAGCAGTCCGAGTGAGGGAGGGCCTAGAAATGAGCAGTTCTTC,CASSPSEGGPRNEQFF
TRBJ1-2,TRBV15,.,.,TGTGCCACCACCCTATCAGTCAGAAACTATGGCTACACCTTC,CATTLSVRNYGYTF
TRBJ1-1,TRBV30,few,.,TGTGCCTGGAGTCGACTTAGCGGGGGAAGTAATGAAGCTTTCTTT,CAWSRLSGGSNEAFF
TRBJ2-2,TRBV4-3,.,.,TGCGCCAGCAGGATAGGGGACCGAGACACCGGGGAGCTGTTTTTT,CASRIGDRDTGELFF
TRBJ2-7,TRBV28,few,TRBD2,TGTGCCAGCAGTCCCGGGGACTACTACGAGCAGTACTTC,CASSPGDYYEQYF
TRBJ2-7,TRBV28,.,.,TGTGCCAGCCAAGATGGAGGCCGCCCCTACGAGCAGTACTTC,CASQDGGRPYEQYF
TRBJ2-1,TRBV7-9,.,.,TGTGCCAGCAGCTCCCTGACTCGGGCTGAGCAGTTCTTC,CASSSLTRAEQFF
TRBJ1-1,TRBV6-2/TRBV6-3,.,TRBD1,TGTGCCAGCAGTTATGGGTGGACGACAGGGGAAGCTTTCTTT,CASSYGWTTGEAFF
TRBJ2-4,TRBV20-1,few,.,TGCAGTGCTAGATCAGGAGGAGTTTTAGCCAAAAACATTCAGTACTTC,CSARSGGVLAKNIQYF
TRBJ1-1,TRBV5-8,once,.,TGTGCCAGCAGCCCACTGGTGGACTTAGAAGCTTTCTTT,CASSPLVDLEAFF
TRBJ2-5,TRBV6-5,.,TRBD2,TGTGCCTCTCAAACCGGGACTAGCGGGGCCCTCAAAGAGACCCAGTACTTC,CASQTGTSGALKETQYF
TRBJ2-6,TRBV7-9,.,TRBD1,TGTGCCAGCAGCTCACAGGGGACCTCCTCTGGGGCCAACGTCCTGACTTTC,CASSSQGTSSGANVLTF
TRBJ2-1,TRBV10-3,once,TRBD1,TGTGCCATCAGCTCGGACAGGGAAGGGAGGAATGAGCAGTTCTTC,CAISSDREGRNEQFF
TRBJ2-7,TRBV2,.,.,TGTGCCAGCAGTGAAACGCGGGACGGCCCCTACGAGCAGTACTTC,CASSETRDGPYEQYF
TRBJ2-7,TRBV20-1,few,TRBD2,TGCAGTGCCCAGGGGACTAGCGGAGCCTACGAGCAGTACTTC,CSAQGTSGAYEQYF
TRBJ1-4,TRBV7-9,few,TRBD1,TGTGCCAGCAGCTCTCCGGGACAGGCAACGCTGTTTTTT,CASSSPGQATLFF